This entry lists 10 T cell receptor beta chains sequenced from one sample in a study of blood T cell repertoires in COVID-19. Sequenced by immunoSEQ multiplex PCR; TCRdb stores in-frame clones only, minus some. The sample gives about 80,000 clones, about 72% of which show up once; approximately 15% is in the top ten. Sequencing was carried out using peripheral blood. These receptors all come from a man between 70 and 80 years old with active or convalescent COVID-19.

V usage is TRBV9 and J usage is TRBJ2-2; 9 bases map to TRBD1. Germline loops: CDR1 SGDLS, CDR2 YYNGEE. The V gene end was trimmed by 2 bases and the J gene end by 5 bases; junction bases not matched to a gene: 4. CDR3 size: 15 residues. The CDR3 coding sequence is TGTGCCAGCAGCGTTTGGGACAGGGAAACCGGGGAGCTGTTTTTT. Its protein is CASSVWDRETGELFF.

The chain has TRBV6-2 or TRBV6-3 and TRBJ1-3; no definite D call. The CDR3 is 13 residues long. V was shortened by 4 bases and J by 4 bases, with 8 bases between the two germline ends. Germline values: CDR1 MNHEY, CDR2 SVGEGT. The CDR3 coding sequence is TGTGCCAGCAGTTGGGCAGGCGGAAACACCATATATTTT. Protein sequence: CASSWAGGNTIYF.

V is TRBV6-5 and J is TRBJ1-6; 9 nucleotides align to TRBD1. The CDR3 runs to 15 residues. Germline loops: CDR1 MNHEY, CDR2 SVGAGI. The V gene end was trimmed by 0 bases and the J gene end by 10 bases; junction bases not matched to a gene: 4. The CDR3 region is CASSYSGTGRSPLHF. Here the CDR3 DNA reads TGTGCCAGCAGTTACTCCGGGACAGGGAGGTCACCCCTCCACTTT.

The chain joins TRBV19 to TRBJ1-6, with 8 nucleotides matching TRBD1. This CDR3 region has 14 residues. The V gene's germline CDR1 is LNHDA and CDR2 SQIVND (reference sequence). Losses at the gene ends were 8 bases for V and 8 bases for J; bases not matched to a gene: 8. CDR3 protein: CASRGQGGHSPLHF. Written as DNA, the CDR3 is TGTGCCAGTCGAGGACAGGGTGGGCATTCACCCCTCCACTTT.

The chain has TRBV3-1 (or the pseudogene TRBV3-2) and TRBJ2-7; D remains ambiguous. This CDR3 has 11 residues. CDR1 is LGHDT and CDR2 is YNNKEL in the germline V gene (reference sequence). V was shortened by 4 bases and J by 4 bases, with 5 bases between the two germline ends. The CDR3 sequence: CASSRQYEQYF. CDR3 coding DNA: TGTGCCAGCAGCCGCCAGTACGAGCAGTACTTC.

The chain recombines TRBV9 with TRBJ2-1; TRBD1 matches at 7 bases. Germline V lookup: CDR1 SGDLS, CDR2 YYNGEE. There are 16 residues in the CDR3. The J segment lost 11 bases and the V segment lost 0 bases, leaving 14 bases of the junction unmatched. The CDR3 nucleotides are TGTGCCAGCAGCGTAGCCCATACCGGGACAGCTACTAAGCAGTTCTTC. It specifies CASSVAHTGTATKQFF.

V is TRBV27 and J is TRBJ1-4, with TRBD1 matching over 9 bases. Germline values: CDR1 MNHEY, CDR2 SMNVEV (reference sequence). The CDR3 is 13 amino acids. V lost 5 bases, J lost 11 bases, and 6 bases stayed unmatched. The CDR3, as DNA: TGTGCCAGCAGTACAACGGACAGGGGTAAACTGTTTTTT. Translated: CASSTTDRGKLFF.

The V gene is TRBV13, the J gene TRBJ1-3; the D is unclear. This CDR3 is 14 amino acids long. CDR1 PRHDT and CDR2 FYEKMQ come from the germline V gene (reference sequence). Trimming pared 4 bases from V and 1 base from J, leaving 8 bases between. CDR3 amino acids: CASSSGFSGNTIYF. DNA of the CDR3: TGTGCCAGCAGCTCGGGATTTTCTGGAAACACCATATATTTT.

CDR3 protein: CASRRGRETQYF. CDR3 nucleotide sequence: TGTGCCAGCAGACGGGGGAGGGAGACCCAGTACTTC. The J gene is TRBJ2-5, the V gene TRBV6-5, with D possibly being TRBD2 (6 bases). CDR1 is MNHEY, CDR2 SVGAGI, per germline. V gave up 6 bases and J gave up 5 bases, with 10 bases separating them. This CDR3 is 12 amino acids long.

The chain has TRBV5-4 and TRBJ2-5; TRBD2 agrees at 8 bases. Trimming removed 4 bases from V and 2 bases from J; junction bases left unmatched: 7. This CDR3 is 15 amino acids long. Per the germline V gene, CDR1 is SGHNT and CDR2 is YYREEE (reference sequence). In DNA form, the CDR3 reads TGTGCCAGCAGCCGAACGGGAGGGCAGCAAGAGACCCAGTACTTC. This translates into CASSRTGGQQETQYF. The complete variable domain, with remaining parts taken from reference TRBV5-4 and TRBJ2-5, reads ETGVTQSPTHLIKTRGQQVTLRCSSQSGHNTVSWYQQALGQGPQFIFQYYREEENGRGNFPPRFSGLQFPNYSSELNVNALELDDSALYLCASSRTGGQQETQYFGPGTRLLVL.